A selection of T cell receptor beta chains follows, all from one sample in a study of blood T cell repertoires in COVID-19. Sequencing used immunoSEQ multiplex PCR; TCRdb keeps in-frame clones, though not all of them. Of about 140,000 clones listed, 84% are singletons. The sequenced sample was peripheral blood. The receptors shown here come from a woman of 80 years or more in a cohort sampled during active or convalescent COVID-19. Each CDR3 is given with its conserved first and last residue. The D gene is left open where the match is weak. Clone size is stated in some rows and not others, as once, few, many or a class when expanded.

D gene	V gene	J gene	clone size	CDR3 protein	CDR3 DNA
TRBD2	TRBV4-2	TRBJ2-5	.	CASSQGDYRSGETQYF	TGTGCCAGCAGCCAAGGGGACTACCGGTCGGGAGAGACCCAGTACTTC
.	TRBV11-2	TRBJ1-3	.	CASTQISGNTIYF	TGTGCCAGCACCCAAATCTCTGGAAACACCATATATTTT
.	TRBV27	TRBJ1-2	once	CATSPLNRAHGYTF	TGTGCCACCTCCCCATTGAACAGGGCTCATGGCTACACCTTC
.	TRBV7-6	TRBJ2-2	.	CASSLGRVSTGELFF	TGTGCCAGCAGCTTAGGCCGTGTGAGCACCGGGGAGCTGTTTTTT
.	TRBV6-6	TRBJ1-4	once	CASSHRSTNEKLFF	TGTGCCAGCAGCCACAGATCAACTAATGAAAAACTGTTTTTT
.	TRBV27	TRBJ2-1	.	CASRPMGPYNEQFF	TGTGCCAGCAGGCCCATGGGCCCGTACAATGAGCAGTTCTTC
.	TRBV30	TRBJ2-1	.	CAWSKQSYNEQFF	TGTGCCTGGAGTAAACAATCCTACAATGAGCAGTTCTTC
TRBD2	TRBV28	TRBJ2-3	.	CASRTGAGSGTDTQYF	TGTGCCAGCAGAACCGGAGCGGGGAGTGGCACAGATACGCAGTATTTT
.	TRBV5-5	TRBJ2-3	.	CASSLLVQVTDTQYF	TGTGCCAGCAGCTTGTTGGTTCAGGTCACAGATACGCAGTATTTT
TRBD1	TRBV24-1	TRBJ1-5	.	CATSDLAPGQCQPQHF	TGTGCCACCAGTGACCTAGCCCCGGGACAGTGTCAGCCCCAGCATTTT
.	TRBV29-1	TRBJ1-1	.	CSSCGLMGAMNTEAFF	TGCAGCTCATGTGGGCTTATGGGGGCGATGAACACTGAAGCTTTCTTT
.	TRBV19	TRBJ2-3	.	CASSIPRQTQYF	TGTGCCAGTAGTATCCCGAGACAGACGCAGTATTTT
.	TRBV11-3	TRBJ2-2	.	CASSLDRTGTNTGELFF	TGTGCCAGCAGCTTAGATCGTACAGGAACGAACACCGGGGAGCTGTTTTTT
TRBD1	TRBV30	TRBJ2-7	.	CAWYRGNEQYF	TGTGCCTGGTACAGGGGGAACGAGCAGTACTTC
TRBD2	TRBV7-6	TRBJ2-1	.	CASSLVVPGGAYNEQFF	TGTGCCAGCAGCTTAGTAGTTCCGGGGGGGGCCTACAATGAGCAGTTCTTC
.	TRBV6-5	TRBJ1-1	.	CASSYARQANTEAFF	TGTGCCAGCAGTTACGCCAGACAGGCGAACACTGAAGCTTTCTTT
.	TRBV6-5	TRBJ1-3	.	CASSYRGSSGNTIYF	TGTGCCAGCAGTTACAGGGGCTCCTCTGGAAACACCATATATTTT
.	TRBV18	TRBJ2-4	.	CASSPGAGGWDIQYF	TGTGCCAGCTCACCAGGAGCTGGGGGCTGGGACATTCAGTACTTC
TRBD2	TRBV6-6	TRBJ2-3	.	CASSYSGGMGTDTQYF	TGTGCCAGCAGTTACTCGGGGGGGATGGGCACAGATACGCAGTATTTT
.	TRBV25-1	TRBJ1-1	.	CASSGGRSQGRYTEAFF	TGTGCCAGCAGTGGGGGAAGGTCTCAGGGTAGGTACACTGAAGCTTTCTTT
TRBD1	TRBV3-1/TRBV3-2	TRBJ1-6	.	CASSQRTGGSYNSPLHF	TGTGCCAGCAGCCAGAGGACAGGGGGTTCCTATAATTCACCCCTCCACTTT
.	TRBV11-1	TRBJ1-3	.	CASKYGSGNTIYF	TGTGCCAGCAAATACGGTTCCGGAAACACCATATATTTT
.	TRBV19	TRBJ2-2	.	CASSIFGALAGELFF	TGTGCCAGTAGTATCTTTGGGGCGCTGGCCGGGGAGCTGTTTTTT
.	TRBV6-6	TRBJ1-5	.	CASKEGNQPQHF	TGTGCCAGCAAGGAGGGTAATCAGCCCCAGCATTTT
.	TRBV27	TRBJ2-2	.	CASSSTSTGELFF	TGTGCCAGCAGTTCGACATCCACCGGGGAGCTGTTTTTT
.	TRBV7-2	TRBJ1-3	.	CASSRLLLTGSGNTIYF	TGTGCCAGCAGCAGGCTATTACTAACAGGCTCTGGAAACACCATATATTTT
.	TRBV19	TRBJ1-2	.	CASTPVGEFYGYTF	TGTGCCAGTACCCCGGTGGGAGAATTCTATGGCTACACCTTC
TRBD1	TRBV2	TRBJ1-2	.	CASSLGQGNYGYTF	TGTGCCAGCAGTTTGGGACAGGGAAACTATGGCTACACCTTC
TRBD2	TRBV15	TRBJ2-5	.	CATSRTGGGETQYF	TGTGCCACCAGCAGGACGGGCGGGGGAGAGACCCAGTACTTC
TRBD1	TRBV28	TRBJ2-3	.	CASSDTGGTDTQYF	TGTGCCAGCAGTGATACAGGGGGCACAGATACGCAGTATTTT
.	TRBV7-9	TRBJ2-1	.	CASSLDEAAFYNEQFF	TGTGCCAGCAGCTTAGATGAGGCAGCTTTCTACAATGAGCAGTTCTTC
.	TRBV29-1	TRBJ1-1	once	CSAEALSAFF	TGCAGCGCCGAGGCACTCTCAGCTTTCTTT